The clone carrying this TCR beta chain appeared many times. From the RT-PCR reads, TCRdb called clonotypes with MiXCR, one entry per CDR3 protein. Of around 490,000 distinct CDR3 sequences in the sample, 6.5% to 8% were seen once. This sample stems from a study of response to subunit inactivated influenza vaccine. V lost 3 bases to trimming and J lost 5 bases; unmatched junction nucleotides: 6. The CDR3 is made up of 14 amino acids. The chain links TRBV12-3 or TRBV12-4 to TRBJ2-5; 7 positions match TRBD2. The source is a man aged 45 to 75 who received an inactivated influenza vaccine. Sequences were derived from PBMCs from blood, sampled roughly 24 months after vaccination. CDR3 DNA: TGTGCCAGCAGTTTGGCTAGCGGTCCGGAGACCCAGTACTTC. This codes for CASSLASGPETQYF.